These T cell receptor beta chains were read from a single sample in a study of T cell responses to AZD1222 COVID-19 vaccine. Assay: immunoSEQ multiplex PCR; the TCRdb copy retains only in-frame clones and omits some. This table holds 100,000 to 150,000 clones, approximately 85% found once. The sequencing here drew on peripheral blood, taken 28 days after the second AZD1222 dose. These receptors all stem from an adult who received the AZD1222 COVID-19 vaccine. CDR3s include the opening cysteine and the closing phenylalanine or tryptophan. Fields, in order: D gene, clone size, J gene, V gene, CDR3 protein, CDR3 DNA. D genes are given only for firm matches. A clone size is listed for some rows: how often the clone was seen (once, few, many), or a class if it is expanded.

NA NA TRBJ1-1 TRBV10-3 CAISESVGLGTEAFF TGTGCCATCAGTGAGTCGGTGGGGTTGGGCACTGAAGCTTTCTTT
NA NA TRBJ2-1 TRBV19 CASTPTNSYNEQFF TGTGCCAGTACCCCCACCAACTCTTACAATGAGCAGTTCTTC
NA once TRBJ2-2 TRBV30 CAWSVLRNTGELFF TGTGCCTGGAGTGTATTGAGAAACACCGGGGAGCTGTTTTTT
TRBD1 NA TRBJ1-1 TRBV7-8 CASSYPPGGPEAFF TGTGCCAGCAGCTACCCTCCAGGGGGCCCTGAAGCTTTCTTT
TRBD2 once TRBJ2-3 TRBV5-1 CASTSRGVPTDTQYF TGCGCCAGCACTTCGCGGGGGGTCCCCACAGATACGCAGTATTTT
NA NA TRBJ1-4 TRBV28 CASSPERPGEKLFF TGTGCCAGCAGCCCGGAGAGGCCGGGGGAAAAACTGTTTTTT
NA few TRBJ1-2 TRBV28 CASSGNYGYTF TGTGCCAGCAGTGGGAACTATGGCTACACCTTC
TRBD1 NA TRBJ1-6 TRBV12-3/TRBV12-4 CASRGTDGTPLHF TGTGCCAGCAGGGGGACAGACGGCACACCCCTCCACTTT
TRBD1 NA TRBJ1-4 TRBV27 CASSLSRYSGQSSNEKLFF TGTGCCAGCAGTTTATCGAGGTATTCGGGACAGAGCTCTAATGAAAAACTGTTTTTT
NA NA TRBJ1-2 TRBV19 CASSTPTKGWYGYTF TGTGCCAGTAGTACCCCGACAAAGGGGTGGTATGGCTACACCTTC
NA NA TRBJ1-1 TRBV5-1 CASSPPDRNTEAFF TGCGCCAGCAGTCCTCCGGACCGGAACACTGAAGCTTTCTTT
TRBD1 NA TRBJ2-7 TRBV30 CAWDRDAIQGPSYEQYF TGTGCCTGGGACAGGGACGCGATTCAGGGTCCTTCCTACGAGCAGTACTTC
TRBD1 NA TRBJ2-5 TRBV12-3/TRBV12-4 CASSLEGAGQYF TGTGCCAGCAGTCTCGAGGGGGCAGGGCAATACTTC
NA NA TRBJ1-3 TRBV5-3 CARSLVGRQRLRVNSGNTIYF TGTGCCAGAAGCTTGGTGGGACGCCAAAGGTTACGGGTAAACTCTGGAAACACCATATATTTT
TRBD2 once TRBJ2-7 TRBV28 CASREGGGGLLYEQYF TGTGCCAGCAGGGAGGGTGGCGGGGGGCTCCTATACGAGCAGTACTTC
NA NA TRBJ2-6 TRBV28 CASSPDRSGANVLTF TGTGCCAGCAGTCCAGACAGGTCTGGGGCCAACGTCCTGACTTTC
NA once TRBJ1-1 TRBV6-5 CASRSGGRNTEAFF TGTGCCAGCAGATCAGGAGGGCGGAACACTGAAGCTTTCTTT